The TCR beta chain under discussion was sequenced for a study of long-term antiretroviral therapy in people with HIV. After removal of 5 bases from V and 4 bases from J, the junction contained 9 bases not matched to a gene. Germline-derived CDR1 and CDR2 are SEHNR and FQNEAQ (reference sequence). The length of the CDR3 is 16 residues. It was version v3.0 of the immunoSEQ assay that was run at survey level. TCRdb's table, derived via immunoSEQ multiplex PCR, lists solely in-frame clones and lacks some. Among fewer than 40,000 clones listed, roughly nine tenths were seen once. Sampling of each donor yielded at least one pre-ART PBMC sample and at least two post-ART PBMC samples.

This specimen was unsorted PBMCs, taken 1.2 years after starting antiretroviral therapy. J is TRBJ2-3 and V is TRBV7-9; 10 positions match TRBD2. This TCR was sampled from a woman aged 45 to 65 with HIV. The CDR3 loop reads CASSKTSGVGSDTQYF. The CDR3 DNA sequence: TGTGCCAGCAGCAAAACTAGCGGGGTGGGATCAGATACGCAGTATTTT.